The 2 T cell receptor beta chains below were found in one sample sequenced in a study of T cells of healthy individuals. Each CDR3 protein is one row after TCRdb ran MiXCR on the 5' RACE reads. The repertoire consists of around 100,000 distinct CDR3 sequences, with roughly a sixth occurring once and the leading ten covering roughly 6.2%. The receptors originated from a human donor in good health.

This clonotype was seen ten or more times. The rearrangement uses TRBV18 and TRBJ2-2; D may be TRBD1 or TRBD2 (5 bases each). The CDR3 totals 17 residues. Trimming took 6 bases from V and 6 from J, leaving 23 bases between them. Germline loops: CDR1 KGHSH, CDR2 LQKENI. CDR3 sequence (DNA): TGTGCCAGCTCCCCCACGTCGCAGGGACCGCGCGCCGGGGAGCTGTTTTTT. It yields the protein CASSPTSQGPRAGELFF. Full variable domain (remainder filled in from reference TRBV18 and TRBJ2-2): NAGVMQNPRHLVRRRGQEARLRCSPMKGHSHVYWYRQLPEEGLKFMVYLQKENIIDESGMPKERFSAEFPKEGPSILRIQQVVRGDSAAYFCASSPTSQGPRAGELFFGEGSRLTVL.

This clonotype was recorded a few times. The V call is TRBV12-3 or TRBV12-4, the J call TRBJ2-1, with D possibly matching TRBD1 (5 bases). CDR3 size: 15 residues. The V and J ends lost 5 bases and 4 bases respectively, with 15 bases between them. The CDR3 spells CASSPTIRAYNEQFF. DNA for the CDR3: TGTGCCAGCAGTCCAACTATCAGGGCTTACAATGAGCAGTTCTTC.